The T cell receptor beta chain described here comes from a study of blood T cell repertoires in COVID-19. Study-wide background: Material from acute and convalescent COVID-19 was sourced from the United States, Italy and Spain. Nucleic acid was either cDNA or gDNA, and it came from T cells, B-cell-depleted T cells, or PBMCs.

The table lists this clone with a count of one. The CDR3 extends over 14 amino acids. The ends were cut back, 7 bases at V and 7 bases at J, with 16 bases in the middle. The germline gives CDR1 WSHSY, CDR2 SAAADI. Using immunoSEQ multiplex PCR, the repertoire was profiled, and TCRdb retains in-frame clones only, with some absent. The sample lists approximately 77,000 clones; 65% to 85% were seen once. This TCR derives from a man between 65 and 85 years old with active or convalescent COVID-19. Sequencing used peripheral blood. This chain links TRBV10-2 with TRBJ2-2, with a possible D match to TRBD1 (5 bases). CDR3 DNA: TGCGCCAGCACGCCCTCGACAGCCAGCGGGGAGCTGTTTTTT. It specifies CASTPSTASGELFF.